This T cell receptor beta chain was recorded in a study of cytomegalovirus exposure and HLA in healthy donors. Study context: Counted in an early data release were approximately 85 million unique TCRs from HLA-typed donors.

With 60 Vbeta and 13 Jbeta primers, the PCR was carried out. TCRdb's copy holds only in-frame clones and misses some; the assay was immunoSEQ multiplex PCR. The table shows around 160,000 clones, with around 86% occurring only once. The CDR3 extends over 17 amino acids. J lost 1 base, V lost 5 bases, and 10 bases had no gene match. Germline V gene data show CDR1 as SGHVS and CDR2 as FQNEAQ. The chain links TRBV7-8 to TRBJ2-1, with TRBD1 identical over 8 bases. This sequence originates from a human donor in good health. The specimen sequenced was PBMCs. In nucleotides, the CDR3 is TGTGCCAGCAGCGACTATGCGCGGACAGGGTCCTACAATGAGCAGTTCTTC. Translating gives CASSDYARTGSYNEQFF. Using reference TRBV7-8 and TRBJ2-1 for the parts outside the CDR3, the full variable domain is GAGVSQSPRYKVAKRGQDVALRCDPISGHVSLFWYQQALGQGPEFLTYFQNEAQLDKSGLPSDRFFAERPEGSVSTLKIQRTQQEDSAVYLCASSDYARTGSYNEQFFGPGTRLTVL.